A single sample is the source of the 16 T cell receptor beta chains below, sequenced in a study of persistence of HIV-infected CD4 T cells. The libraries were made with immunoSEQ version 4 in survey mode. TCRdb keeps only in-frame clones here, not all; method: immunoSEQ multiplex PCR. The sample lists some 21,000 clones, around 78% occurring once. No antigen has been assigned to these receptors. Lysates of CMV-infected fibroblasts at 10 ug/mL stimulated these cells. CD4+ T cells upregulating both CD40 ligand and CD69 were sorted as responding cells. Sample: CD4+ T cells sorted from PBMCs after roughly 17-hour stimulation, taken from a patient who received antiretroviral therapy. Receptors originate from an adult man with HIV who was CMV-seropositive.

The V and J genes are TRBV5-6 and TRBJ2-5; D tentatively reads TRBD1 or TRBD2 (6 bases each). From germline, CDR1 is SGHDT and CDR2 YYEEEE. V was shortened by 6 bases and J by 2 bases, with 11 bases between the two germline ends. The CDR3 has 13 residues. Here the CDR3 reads CASNRGTQETQYF. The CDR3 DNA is TGTGCCAGCAATCGGGGGACACAAGAGACCCAGTACTTC. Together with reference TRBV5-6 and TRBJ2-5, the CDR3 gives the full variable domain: DAGVTQSPTHLIKTRGQQVTLRCSPKSGHDTVSWYQQALGQGPQFIFQYYEEEERQRGNFPDRFSGHQFPNYSSELNVNALLLGDSALYLCASNRGTQETQYFGPGTRLLVL.

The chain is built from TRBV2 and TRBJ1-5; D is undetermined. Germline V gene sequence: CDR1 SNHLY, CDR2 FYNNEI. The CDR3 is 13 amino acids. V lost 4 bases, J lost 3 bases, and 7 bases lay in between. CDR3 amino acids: CASSGEHNQPQHF. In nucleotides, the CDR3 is TGTGCCAGCAGTGGCGAACACAATCAGCCCCAGCATTTT.

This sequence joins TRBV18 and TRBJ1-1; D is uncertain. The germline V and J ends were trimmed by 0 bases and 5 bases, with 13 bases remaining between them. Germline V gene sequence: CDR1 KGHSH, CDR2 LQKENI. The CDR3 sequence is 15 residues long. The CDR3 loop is CASSPPSRVETEAFF. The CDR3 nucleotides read TGTGCCAGCTCACCACCGTCACGGGTAGAGACTGAAGCTTTCTTT.

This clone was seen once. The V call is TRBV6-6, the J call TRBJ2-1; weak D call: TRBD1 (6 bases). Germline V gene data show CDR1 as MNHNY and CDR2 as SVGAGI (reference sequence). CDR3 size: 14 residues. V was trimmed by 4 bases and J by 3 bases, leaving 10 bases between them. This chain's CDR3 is CASSSTGDYNEQFF. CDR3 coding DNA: TGTGCCAGCAGTTCGACAGGAGACTACAATGAGCAGTTCTTC.

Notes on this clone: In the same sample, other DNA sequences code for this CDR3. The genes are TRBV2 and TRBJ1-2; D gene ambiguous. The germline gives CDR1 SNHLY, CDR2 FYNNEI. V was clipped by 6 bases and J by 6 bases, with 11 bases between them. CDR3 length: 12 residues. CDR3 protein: CASRGLFDGYTF. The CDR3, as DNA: TGTGCCAGCAGGGGCCTCTTCGATGGCTACACCTTC.

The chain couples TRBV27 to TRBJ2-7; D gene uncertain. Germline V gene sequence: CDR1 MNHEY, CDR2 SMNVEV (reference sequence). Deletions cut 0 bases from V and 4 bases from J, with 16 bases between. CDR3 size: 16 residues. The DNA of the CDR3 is TGTGCCAGCAGTTTATCGGGTAATGCGGCCAGTTACGAGCAGTACTTC. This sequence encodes CASSLSGNAASYEQYF.

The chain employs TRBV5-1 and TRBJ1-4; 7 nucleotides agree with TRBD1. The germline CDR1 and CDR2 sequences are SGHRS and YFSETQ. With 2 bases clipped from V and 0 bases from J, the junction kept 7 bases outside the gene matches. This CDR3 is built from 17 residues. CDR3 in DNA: TGCGCCAGCAGCTTAGGGACAGTCGACCCAACTAATGAAAAACTGTTTTTT. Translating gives CASSLGTVDPTNEKLFF.

CDR3: CASTPAVRSSGNTIYF. CDR3 bases: TGTGCCAGCACCCCGGCGGTCCGGAGCTCTGGAAACACCATATATTTT. The chain joins TRBV7-2 to TRBJ1-3; no firm D call. This CDR3 has 16 residues. V gave up 7 bases and J gave up 0 bases, with 16 bases separating them. Germline V lookup: CDR1 SGHTA, CDR2 FQGNSA.

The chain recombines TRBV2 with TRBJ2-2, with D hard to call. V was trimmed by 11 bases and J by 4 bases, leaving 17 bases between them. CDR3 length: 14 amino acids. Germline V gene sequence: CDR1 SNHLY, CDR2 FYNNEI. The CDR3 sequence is CAYRPSSSTGELFF. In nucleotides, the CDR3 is TGTGCCTATCGACCCTCTTCGTCCACCGGGGAGCTGTTTTTT.

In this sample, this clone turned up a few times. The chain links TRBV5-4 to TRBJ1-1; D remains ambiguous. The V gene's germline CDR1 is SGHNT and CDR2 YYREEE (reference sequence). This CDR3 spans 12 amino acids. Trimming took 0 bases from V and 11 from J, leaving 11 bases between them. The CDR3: CASSLGRGVAFF. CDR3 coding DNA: TGTGCCAGCAGCTTGGGTAGAGGAGTGGCTTTCTTT.

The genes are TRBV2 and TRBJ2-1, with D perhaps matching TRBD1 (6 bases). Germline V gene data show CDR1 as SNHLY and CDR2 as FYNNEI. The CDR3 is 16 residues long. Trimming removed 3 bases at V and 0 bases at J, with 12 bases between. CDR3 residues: CASSDRGLASYNEQFF. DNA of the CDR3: TGTGCCAGCAGTGACAGGGGATTGGCCTCCTACAATGAGCAGTTCTTC.

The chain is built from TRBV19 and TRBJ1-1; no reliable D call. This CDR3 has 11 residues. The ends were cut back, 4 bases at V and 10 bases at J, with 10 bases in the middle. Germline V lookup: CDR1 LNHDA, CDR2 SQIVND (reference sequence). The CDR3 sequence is CASSTNRGAFF. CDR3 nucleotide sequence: TGTGCCAGTAGTACGAATCGGGGAGCTTTCTTT.

Written as DNA, the CDR3 is TGCGCCAGCGCCGAGGGGGGAGGAAGTTCACCCCTCCACTTT. Translating it yields CASAEGGGSSPLHF. J is TRBJ1-6 and V is TRBV10-2; D possibly corresponds to TRBD1 (6 bases). This CDR3 comprises 14 residues. Germline-derived CDR1 and CDR2 are WSHSY and SAAADI. V dropped 8 bases and J dropped 9 bases, with 17 bases sitting between them.

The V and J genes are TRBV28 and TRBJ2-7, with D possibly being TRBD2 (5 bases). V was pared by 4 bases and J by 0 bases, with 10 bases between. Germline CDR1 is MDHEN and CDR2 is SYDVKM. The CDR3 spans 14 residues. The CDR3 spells CASSSLTISYEQYF. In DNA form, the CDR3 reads TGTGCCAGCAGTTCCTTGACTATCTCCTACGAGCAGTACTTC.

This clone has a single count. The CDR3 here is CASRDQGGSAGELFF. DNA for the CDR3: TGTGCCAGTAGGGATCAGGGGGGTAGCGCCGGGGAGCTGTTTTTT. This chain uses TRBV19 with TRBJ2-2, with a weak D call TRBD1 (7 bases). The CDR3 is made up of 15 amino acids. The V end lost 6 bases, the J end lost 6 bases, and 17 bases lay between the germline ends. Germline CDR1 reads LNHDA; CDR2 reads SQIVND (reference sequence).

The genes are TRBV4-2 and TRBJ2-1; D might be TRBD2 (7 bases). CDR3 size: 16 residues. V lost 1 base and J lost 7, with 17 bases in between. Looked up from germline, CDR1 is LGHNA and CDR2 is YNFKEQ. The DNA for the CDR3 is TGTGCCAGCAGCCAAGTCGAAATGGGGGGGCCTAATGAGCAGTTCTTC. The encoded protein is CASSQVEMGGPNEQFF.